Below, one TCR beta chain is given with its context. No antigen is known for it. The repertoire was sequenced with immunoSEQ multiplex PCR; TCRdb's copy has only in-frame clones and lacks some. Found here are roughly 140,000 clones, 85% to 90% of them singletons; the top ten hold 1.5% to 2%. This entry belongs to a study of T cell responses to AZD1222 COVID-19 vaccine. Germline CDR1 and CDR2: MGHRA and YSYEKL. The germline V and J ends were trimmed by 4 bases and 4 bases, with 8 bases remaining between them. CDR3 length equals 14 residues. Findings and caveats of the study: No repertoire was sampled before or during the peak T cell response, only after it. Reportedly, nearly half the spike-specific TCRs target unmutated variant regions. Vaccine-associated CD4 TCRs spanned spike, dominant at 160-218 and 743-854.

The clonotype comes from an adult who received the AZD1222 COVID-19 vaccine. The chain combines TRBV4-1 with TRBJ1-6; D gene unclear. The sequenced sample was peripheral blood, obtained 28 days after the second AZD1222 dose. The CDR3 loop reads CASSLSGYNSPLHF. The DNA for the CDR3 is TGCGCCAGCAGCCTTTCGGGATATAATTCACCCCTCCACTTT.